This T cell receptor (beta chain) was recovered during a study of Ad26.COV2.S vaccination and SARS-CoV-2 variants. CDR3 length: 15 amino acids. The germline V gene encodes CDR1 SNHLY and CDR2 FYNNEI. V shed 2 bases and J shed 1 base, with 11 bases lying between them. Repertoires were generated with immunoSEQ multiplex PCR, while TCRdb's copy carries only in-frame clones and drops some. The sample consists of approximately 420,000 clones, around nine tenths of them appearing once. The treatment is: around 19 received Ad26.COV2.S at low or high dose, single or two shots; about 5 received placebo; per-sample allocation not given. Vaccine and placebo recipients were sampled on day 63 after the first injection.

This TCR came from a person aged 18-60 years who received the Ad26.COV2.S COVID-19 vaccine or a placebo. The sequences come from peripheral blood, collected in a trial of Ad26.COV2.S vaccine versus placebo. This chain uses TRBV2 with TRBJ1-1, with D tentatively TRBD1 (5 bases). Written as DNA, the CDR3 is TGTGCCAGCAGTGAACCCGGGGCCACGAACACTGAAGCTTTCTTT. Translation: CASSEPGATNTEAFF.